This section outlines one T cell receptor (beta chain) sequence together with its context. Sequence at one end of the junction differs from germline and may be a read error. This sample is part of a study of Ad26.COV2.S vaccination and SARS-CoV-2 variants. Germline CDR1 LGHNT, CDR2 FRNRAP. The CDR3 has 13 amino acids. Clones were sequenced by immunoSEQ multiplex PCR, and TCRdb holds only the in-frame ones, with some missing. The data show hundreds of thousands of clones, approximately 88% seen once. Treatment defined: about 20 received Ad26.COV2.S at low or high dose, single or two shots; 5 received placebo; per-sample allocation not given. Repertoires come from day 63 after the first vaccine or placebo injection.

V gene TRBV12-5 combines with J gene TRBJ2-7; D unresolved. The sample was peripheral blood, taken in a trial of Ad26.COV2.S vaccine versus placebo. This clonotype originated in a person between 18 and 59 years old who received the Ad26.COV2.S COVID-19 vaccine or a placebo. CDR3 in amino acids: CASGLVPSHEQYF. The CDR3 region has the DNA TGTGCTAGTGGTTTGGTACCCTCCCACGAGCAGTACTTC.